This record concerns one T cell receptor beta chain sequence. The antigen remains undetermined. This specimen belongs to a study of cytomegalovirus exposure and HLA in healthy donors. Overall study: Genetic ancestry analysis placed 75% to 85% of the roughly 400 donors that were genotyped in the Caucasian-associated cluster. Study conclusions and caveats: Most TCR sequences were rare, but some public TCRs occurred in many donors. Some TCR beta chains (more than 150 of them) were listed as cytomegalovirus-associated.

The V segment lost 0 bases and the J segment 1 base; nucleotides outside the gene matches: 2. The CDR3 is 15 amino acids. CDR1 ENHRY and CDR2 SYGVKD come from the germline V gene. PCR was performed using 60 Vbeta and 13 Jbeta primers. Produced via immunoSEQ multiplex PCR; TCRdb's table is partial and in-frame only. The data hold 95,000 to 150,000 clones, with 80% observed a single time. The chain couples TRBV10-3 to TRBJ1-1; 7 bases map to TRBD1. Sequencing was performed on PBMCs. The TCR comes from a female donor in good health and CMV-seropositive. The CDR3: CAISESTGTNTEAFF. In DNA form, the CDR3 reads TGTGCCATCAGTGAGTCGACAGGGACGAACACTGAAGCTTTCTTT.